Listed below are T cell receptor beta chains from one sample, sequenced in a study of T cells after yellow fever vaccination. TCRdb analysed the 5' RACE reads with MiXCR anew, one entry per CDR3 protein. The sample carries a few hundred thousand distinct CDR3 sequences, 9.5% to 15% recorded once. This sample comprised CD4+ T cells sorted from PBMCs, obtained 15 days after the yellow fever booster vaccination. The receptors derive from a man between 18 and 29 years old who received the YFV17D yellow fever vaccine. CDR3s leave out the opening cysteine and the closing phenylalanine or tryptophan. Some rows have no size entry. The others give once, few or many, or a class for an expanded clone.

j_call: TRBJ1-2
v_call: TRBV20-1
clone_size: few
cdr3_aa: SALLLDRGLDGYT

j_call: TRBJ2-1
v_call: TRBV20-1
clone_size: few
cdr3_aa: SARLFGAYYNEQF

j_call: TRBJ1-2
v_call: TRBV4-2
clone_size: NA
cdr3_aa: ASSQDRQGTNYRYT

j_call: TRBJ2-3
v_call: TRBV5-1
clone_size: NA
cdr3_aa: ASSDRQSTDTQY

j_call: TRBJ2-1
v_call: TRBV5-1
clone_size: NA
cdr3_aa: ASSLGSGGFNEQF

j_call: TRBJ2-5
v_call: TRBV12-2
clone_size: few
cdr3_aa: ASRGGDDKTETQY

j_call: TRBJ1-6
v_call: TRBV6-1
clone_size: few
cdr3_aa: ASSEALGVPSPLH

j_call: TRBJ1-6
v_call: TRBV4-3
clone_size: few
cdr3_aa: ASSQAATGTWSPLH

j_call: TRBJ1-2
v_call: TRBV15
clone_size: NA
cdr3_aa: ATSRPQGYGYT

j_call: TRBJ1-5
v_call: TRBV18
clone_size: few
cdr3_aa: ASSAANQPQH

j_call: TRBJ1-6
v_call: TRBV28
clone_size: NA
cdr3_aa: ASSLGQATSPLH

j_call: TRBJ2-1
v_call: TRBV20-1
clone_size: NA
cdr3_aa: SAPRIGPYNEQF

j_call: TRBJ1-5
v_call: TRBV5-6
clone_size: NA
cdr3_aa: ASSFSGQGDNQPQH

j_call: TRBJ2-1
v_call: TRBV7-3
clone_size: NA
cdr3_aa: ASSSRGGGYNEQF

j_call: TRBJ2-3
v_call: TRBV7-9
clone_size: many
cdr3_aa: ASRAKRQGNADTQY

j_call: TRBJ1-4
v_call: TRBV20-1
clone_size: few
cdr3_aa: SARVPQEPNEKLF

j_call: TRBJ2-3
v_call: TRBV5-4
clone_size: few
cdr3_aa: ASSPTRNTDTQY

j_call: TRBJ2-7
v_call: TRBV7-8
clone_size: few
cdr3_aa: ASSLVSSGGAFYEQY

j_call: TRBJ2-3
v_call: TRBV6-2/TRBV6-3
clone_size: NA
cdr3_aa: ASSYRGTTADTQY

j_call: TRBJ1-6
v_call: TRBV5-4
clone_size: few
cdr3_aa: ASSGGWDSPLH

j_call: TRBJ1-1
v_call: TRBV5-1
clone_size: many
cdr3_aa: ASSGRPTGGSTEAF

j_call: TRBJ2-4
v_call: TRBV10-3
clone_size: few
cdr3_aa: AISDGGGGAYIQY

j_call: TRBJ1-1
v_call: TRBV6-1
clone_size: NA
cdr3_aa: ASTPGGVMNTEAF

j_call: TRBJ1-5
v_call: TRBV19
clone_size: few
cdr3_aa: ASSRIQGGSQPQH

j_call: TRBJ2-4
v_call: TRBV6-2/TRBV6-3
clone_size: NA
cdr3_aa: ASRYSYLNIQY

j_call: TRBJ2-3
v_call: TRBV9
clone_size: NA
cdr3_aa: ASSVATGGAMDTQY

j_call: TRBJ2-2
v_call: TRBV28
clone_size: NA
cdr3_aa: ATRLGNTGELF

j_call: TRBJ2-2
v_call: TRBV5-1
clone_size: few
cdr3_aa: ASRTPGQTNTGELF

j_call: TRBJ1-1
v_call: TRBV7-2
clone_size: few
cdr3_aa: ASSSSWGAWTEAF

j_call: TRBJ1-5
v_call: TRBV7-2
clone_size: once
cdr3_aa: ASSLAGRGGSNQPQH

j_call: TRBJ1-1
v_call: TRBV3-1
clone_size: NA
cdr3_aa: ASSQDWTRMNTEAF

j_call: TRBJ1-1
v_call: TRBV5-4
clone_size: few
cdr3_aa: ASSLLGAMNTEAF

j_call: TRBJ1-1
v_call: TRBV11-2
clone_size: few
cdr3_aa: ASSTRQGSEAF

j_call: TRBJ1-2
v_call: TRBV4-1
clone_size: few
cdr3_aa: ASSQGLIGTGYT

j_call: TRBJ2-3
v_call: TRBV21-1
clone_size: NA
cdr3_aa: ASPTHPRLAGASTDTQY

j_call: TRBJ1-5
v_call: TRBV6-1
clone_size: NA
cdr3_aa: ASTLGGHQPQH

j_call: TRBJ2-3
v_call: TRBV20-1
clone_size: NA
cdr3_aa: SARAVGGNPDTQY

j_call: TRBJ2-5
v_call: TRBV20-1
clone_size: few
cdr3_aa: SAWAVRGEETQY

j_call: TRBJ2-3
v_call: TRBV4-1
clone_size: few
cdr3_aa: ASSPGGNPIGDTQY

j_call: TRBJ2-3
v_call: TRBV19
clone_size: NA
cdr3_aa: ATSMRQDTQY

j_call: TRBJ1-1
v_call: TRBV5-1
clone_size: many
cdr3_aa: ASSLGGEAF

j_call: TRBJ2-3
v_call: TRBV7-2
clone_size: few
cdr3_aa: ASSSTSGAPTDTQY

j_call: TRBJ2-3
v_call: TRBV7-9
clone_size: few
cdr3_aa: ASSLASGGGTDTQY

j_call: TRBJ1-2
v_call: TRBV2
clone_size: NA
cdr3_aa: ASSELADGYT

j_call: TRBJ1-6
v_call: TRBV5-1
clone_size: NA
cdr3_aa: ASSLVPGQENSPLH

j_call: TRBJ1-1
v_call: TRBV4-1
clone_size: NA
cdr3_aa: ASRKTGEVEAF

j_call: TRBJ2-7
v_call: TRBV13
clone_size: NA
cdr3_aa: ASSSLTGYEQY

j_call: TRBJ1-6
v_call: TRBV12-3/TRBV12-4
clone_size: NA
cdr3_aa: ASGPTGNNSPLH

j_call: TRBJ2-1
v_call: TRBV19
clone_size: NA
cdr3_aa: ASRGGQGTYNEQF

j_call: TRBJ1-1
v_call: TRBV7-9
clone_size: many
cdr3_aa: ASSSRVDTEAF

j_call: TRBJ2-3
v_call: TRBV12-3/TRBV12-4
clone_size: few
cdr3_aa: ATSSGASTDTQY

j_call: TRBJ1-6
v_call: TRBV7-2
clone_size: few
cdr3_aa: ASSLEGRGAGSPLH

j_call: TRBJ2-2
v_call: TRBV7-3
clone_size: NA
cdr3_aa: ASSQQPGELF

j_call: TRBJ2-2
v_call: TRBV5-1
clone_size: NA
cdr3_aa: ASSLVRTGTGELF

j_call: TRBJ1-2
v_call: TRBV5-1
clone_size: many
cdr3_aa: ASRDDGYGYT

j_call: TRBJ2-1
v_call: TRBV3-1
clone_size: few
cdr3_aa: ASNRWGINNEQF